A single sample is the source of the 28 T cell receptor beta chains below, sequenced in a study of cytomegalovirus exposure and HLA in healthy donors (dated by TCRdb to about 2017). The method was the immunoSEQ multiplex PCR assay. For the multiplex PCR, a mixture combining 60 forward primers for TCR Vbeta segments and 13 reverse primers for TCR Jbeta segments was used. What TCRdb holds here is the immuneACCESS table cut down to in-frame rearrangements. Part of the clones is not present; checked against another copy, under half of the missing clones reflect an unresolved V gene, and the others are unexplained. In this sample the table shows 150,000 to 190,000 clones, around 72% of which occur a single time. Clones ranked in the top ten supply about 1.3% of the sample. Specimen: PBMCs. These receptors came from a man younger than 35 in good health and CMV-seronegative.

This clone was recorded a few times. DNA of the CDR3: TGCGCCAGCAGCCAAGCCTCTGTGGGGCAAGGATACGAGCAGTACTTC. Amino acids: CASSQASVGQGYEQYF. The chain combines TRBV4-3 with TRBJ2-7; tentatively, D is TRBD1 (5 bases). Germline V gene data show CDR1 as LGHNA and CDR2 as YSLEER. The CDR3 has 16 amino acids. V gave up 1 base and J gave up 4 bases, with 17 bases separating them.

This sequence joins TRBV5-8 and TRBJ2-7, with D perhaps TRBD2 (5 bases). Germline V gene data show CDR1 as SGHTS and CDR2 as YDEGEE. The CDR3 has 15 residues. Trimming took off 0 bases at V and 1 base at J, with 11 bases between the two ends. Here the CDR3 DNA reads TGTGCCAGCAGCTTGGAGATAGGGAGATCCTACGAGCAGTACTTC. It specifies CASSLEIGRSYEQYF.

V and J are TRBV30 and TRBJ2-7; 8 bases agree with TRBD2. The length of the CDR3 is 15 residues. Unmatched junction bases numbered 11, after V lost 2 bases and J lost 5 bases. Germline V lookup: CDR1 GTSNPN, CDR2 SVGIG (reference sequence). CDR3 amino acids: CAWSYPAGVMNEQYF. The CDR3 DNA reads as TGTGCCTGGAGTTACCCAGCGGGAGTAATGAACGAGCAGTACTTC.

The gene calls are TRBV6-5 and TRBJ2-3; 11 nucleotides agree with TRBD1. The germline V gene encodes CDR1 MNHEY and CDR2 SVGAGI. Unmatched junction bases numbered 3, after V lost 6 bases and J lost 4 bases. The CDR3 has 14 amino acids. Here the CDR3 reads CASSMDRGPDTQYF. CDR3 nucleotide sequence: TGTGCCAGCAGCATGGACAGGGGGCCAGATACGCAGTATTTT.

This chain uses TRBV9 with TRBJ1-5; D possibly corresponds to TRBD1 (5 bases). CDR1 is SGDLS and CDR2 is YYNGEE in the germline V gene. Trimming took off 3 bases at V and 0 bases at J, with 7 bases between the two ends. This CDR3 is built from 14 residues. The CDR3 loop reads CASSGTGSNQPQHF. The CDR3 bases are TGTGCCAGCAGCGGAACAGGTAGCAATCAGCCCCAGCATTTT.

The chain uses TRBV19 and TRBJ2-3, with TRBD2 matching over 9 bases. The germline CDR1 and CDR2 sequences are LNHDA and SQIVND (reference sequence). V trimming: 3 bases; J trimming: 4 bases; junction bases outside the gene matches: 8. The CDR3 covers 16 residues. The DNA for the CDR3 is TGTGCCAGTAGTATTGGGAGGACTAGCGTCTCAGATACGCAGTATTTT. Amino acid sequence: CASSIGRTSVSDTQYF.

This clone was detected a few times. The chain is built from TRBV5-4 and TRBJ2-1; 8 bases fit TRBD2. Germline V gene data show CDR1 as SGHNT and CDR2 as YYREEE (reference sequence). The V and J ends lost 4 bases and 10 bases, in that order; junction bases with no gene match: 16. The length of the CDR3 is 16 residues. The CDR3 protein is CASSPTLSSGTEEQFF. The CDR3 coding sequence is TGTGCCAGCAGCCCCACGTTGAGTAGCGGGACTGAGGAGCAGTTCTTC.

The chain recombines TRBV9 with TRBJ2-1; possible D gene TRBD1, 5 bases. Germline CDR1 is SGDLS and CDR2 is YYNGEE. This CDR3 region has 15 residues. Trimming removed 4 bases from V and 1 base from J, with 12 bases in between. The CDR3, as DNA: TGTGCCAGCAGCTATCAGGGCGGATCCTACAATGAGCAGTTCTTC. Translating it yields CASSYQGGSYNEQFF. Based on the CDR3 plus reference TRBV9 and TRBJ2-1, the full variable domain is DSGVTQTPKHLITATGQRVTLRCSPRSGDLSVYWYQQSLDQGLQFLIQYYNGEERAKGNILERFSAQQFPDLHSELNLSSLELGDSALYFCASSYQGGSYNEQFFGPGTRLTVL.

There are a few counts of this clone. The rearrangement uses TRBV7-9 and TRBJ1-3; 9 bases match TRBD1. Germline CDR1 SEHNR, CDR2 FQNEAQ (reference sequence). The CDR3 contains 14 residues. V lost 6 bases to trimming and J lost 4 bases; unmatched junction nucleotides: 4. As DNA, the CDR3 is TGTGCCAGCAGGCTGGACAGGGGAGGAAACACCATATATTTT. Translated, it gives CASRLDRGGNTIYF.

The DNA of the CDR3 is TGTGCCAGCAGCTGGGAGTGGCAGAGCCAAACGAAAGAGACCCAGTACTTC. This codes for CASSWEWQSQTKETQYF. This chain joins TRBV2 and TRBJ2-5; tentatively, D is TRBD2 (5 bases). This CDR3 region has 17 residues. CDR1 SNHLY and CDR2 FYNNEI come from the germline V gene. With 6 bases removed from V and 3 bases from J, the gap between germline ends came to 23 bases.

This sequence joins TRBV21-1 and TRBJ2-5; the table's D gene call, TRBD2, was not cross checked with the DNA. The J call is in doubt because the DNA end fits TRBJ2-7 better. TRBV21-1 is a documented pseudogene. This CDR3 is built from 16 residues. The CDR3: CASSEGTSGASYEQYF. In DNA form, the CDR3 reads TGTGCCAGCAGCGAGGGGACTAGCGGCGCCTCCTACGAGCAGTACTTC.

For this clone: In the same sample, other DNA sequences code for this CDR3. V usage is TRBV25-1 and J usage is TRBJ2-7; D is unclear. This CDR3 contains 11 residues. The V end lost 4 bases, the J end lost 4 bases, and 5 bases lay between the germline ends. Germline loops: CDR1 MGHDK, CDR2 SYGVNS. The CDR3 is CASSVQYEQYF. CDR3 bases: TGTGCCAGCAGTGTCCAGTACGAGCAGTACTTC.

The chain is built from TRBV6-1 and TRBJ1-5; D may be TRBD1 (5 bases). CDR1 and CDR2 (germline): MNHNS, SASEGT. V was cut by 8 bases and J by 4 bases, with 15 bases left in between. The CDR3 totals 14 residues. The CDR3 here is CASASGRTNQPQHF. The CDR3 DNA reads TGTGCCAGCGCTTCTGGACGGACAAATCAGCCCCAGCATTTT.

The CDR3 sequence: CASKGAPYEQYF. The CDR3 coding sequence is TGTGCCAGCAAGGGGGCTCCCTACGAGCAGTACTTC. V and J are TRBV2 and TRBJ2-7; 7 bases are a match to TRBD1. This CDR3 has 12 amino acids. CDR1 SNHLY and CDR2 FYNNEI come from the germline V gene. V was clipped by 7 bases and J by 2 bases; unmatched bases: 2.

The chain has TRBV10-2 and TRBJ2-3; TRBD2 might be the D (5 bases). The germline V gene has CDR1 WSHSY and CDR2 SAAADI. This CDR3 has 14 amino acids. V shed 0 bases and J shed 4 bases, with 8 bases lying between them. CDR3 DNA: TGCGCCAGCAGTGAGTCGACCGGGGCAGATACGCAGTATTTT. As protein: CASSESTGADTQYF.

This chain joins TRBV30 and TRBJ1-5, with D possibly TRBD1 on 5 matching bases. This CDR3 is 13 amino acids long. Germline CDR1 is GTSNPN and CDR2 is SVGIG (reference sequence). The V and J ends lost 3 bases and 7 bases respectively, with 13 bases between them. CDR3 protein: CAWSRRGAQPQHF. CDR3 nucleotide sequence: TGTGCCTGGAGCCGACGCGGGGCACAGCCCCAGCATTTT.

The CDR3 nucleotides are TGTGCCAGCAAGGAGGGGCGGGTGAACACTGAAGCTTTCTTT. Its translation is CASKEGRVNTEAFF. The chain carries TRBV6-5 and TRBJ1-1; maybe TRBD1 (5 bases). The V end was cut by 7 bases, the J end by 0 bases, with 12 bases between. The CDR3 is made up of 14 amino acids. CDR1 is MNHEY, CDR2 SVGAGI, per germline.

The genes are TRBV5-1 and TRBJ2-5; 13 bases fit TRBD2. The CDR3 has 17 residues. From germline, CDR1 is SGHRS and CDR2 YFSETQ. J lost 5 bases, V lost 4 bases, and 11 bases had no gene match. The CDR3 sequence: CASSTGLAGRRGETQYF. CDR3 in DNA: TGCGCCAGCAGCACGGGACTAGCGGGAAGGCGGGGCGAGACCCAGTACTTC.

V and J are TRBV7-2 and TRBJ1-2; a possible D gene is TRBD1 (6 bases). The CDR3 is 14 residues long. The germline V and J ends were trimmed by 6 bases and 8 bases, with 19 bases remaining between them. Germline V CDR1 and CDR2: SGHTA, FQGNSA. In DNA, the CDR3 is TGTGCCAGCAGTTTAACACAGGGAGTACGGGGCTACACCTTC. Translating it yields CASSLTQGVRGYTF.

This rearrangement joins TRBV4-1 to TRBJ1-5; D is perhaps TRBD1 (6 bases). Trimming took off 5 bases at V and 4 bases at J, with 18 bases between the two ends. This CDR3 is built from 16 residues. The germline V gene has CDR1 MGHRA and CDR2 YSYEKL. The CDR3 spells CASSSPGGGNNQPQHF. The CDR3 DNA is TGCGCCAGCAGCTCCCCGGGAGGGGGTAATAATCAGCCCCAGCATTTT.

The genes are TRBV14 and TRBJ2-1, with 14 nucleotides matching TRBD2. This CDR3 has 17 amino acids. Germline V gene sequence: CDR1 SGHDN, CDR2 FVKESK. After removal of 3 bases from V and 4 bases from J, the junction contained 5 bases not matched to a gene. CDR3 nucleotide sequence: TGTGCCAGCAGCCACCGAAGACTAGCGGGAGGGTACAATGAGCAGTTCTTC. It specifies CASSHRRLAGGYNEQFF.

The chain recombines TRBV2 with TRBJ2-2; 12 nucleotides agree with TRBD2. From germline, CDR1 is SNHLY and CDR2 FYNNEI. V lost 7 bases, J lost 10 bases, and 7 bases stayed unmatched. The CDR3 extends over 14 amino acids. CDR3 loop: CASTASGRAAELFF. CDR3 DNA: TGTGCCAGCACGGCTAGCGGGAGGGCGGCGGAGCTGTTTTTT.

The chain has TRBV19 and TRBJ2-7, with 13 bases lining up with TRBD2. The CDR3 covers 15 residues. The trim removed 3 bases at V and 6 bases at J, leaving 5 bases unmatched. In germline, CDR1 is LNHDA, CDR2 SQIVND (reference sequence). CDR3 sequence (DNA): TGTGCCAGTAGTATGGGACTAGCGGGACGGGGCGAGCAGTACTTC. Encoded protein: CASSMGLAGRGEQYF.

CDR3 sequence reads: CASSPAPASGSLDEQFF. CDR3 nucleotides: TGTGCCAGCAGTCCCGCCCCGGCTAGCGGGAGTCTCGATGAGCAGTTCTTC. The gene calls are TRBV27 and TRBJ2-1; 10 bases agree with TRBD2. Germline V CDR1 and CDR2: MNHEY, SMNVEV (reference sequence). The CDR3 loop spans 17 amino acids. V gave up 5 bases and J gave up 8 bases; unmatched junction bases: 15.

V gene TRBV6-1 combines with J gene TRBJ1-2; D perhaps matches TRBD1 (5 bases). The CDR3 runs 12 residues. CDR1 and CDR2 (germline): MNHNS, SASEGT. V lost 3 bases to trimming and J lost 7 bases, with 9 bases between them. The CDR3 here is CASSEGPGGYTF. The DNA for the CDR3 is TGTGCCAGCAGTGAGGGGCCGGGTGGCTACACCTTC.

V usage is TRBV11-3 and J usage is TRBJ2-2; the match to TRBD2 covers 10 bases. This CDR3 contains 14 residues. Germline V CDR1 and CDR2: SGHNT, YENEEA. With V trimmed by 5 bases and J by 6 bases, 3 bases remained unmatched. Written as DNA, the CDR3 is TGTGCCAGCAGCCCAGCGGGAGGGCCCGGGGAGCTGTTTTTT. Its translation: CASSPAGGPGELFF.

This clone appeared a single time. The V gene is TRBV5-1, the J gene TRBJ2-5; 9 bases fit TRBD2. Germline V CDR1 and CDR2: SGHRS, YFSETQ. The V gene end was trimmed by 4 bases and the J gene end by 6 bases; junction bases not matched to a gene: 13. The CDR3 spans 16 residues. The CDR3, as DNA: TGCGCCAGCAGCCCCACCCTGACTAGCGGTTGGAAGACCCAGTACTTC. As protein: CASSPTLTSGWKTQYF.

The V gene is TRBV7-8, the J gene TRBJ2-2, with D perhaps matching TRBD2 (5 bases). Trimming cost V 6 bases and J 0 bases, with 11 bases left between them. CDR1 is SGHVS and CDR2 is FQNEAQ in the germline V gene. The CDR3 contains 15 residues. The CDR3 DNA reads TGTGCCAGCAGTCGCGGGCCACCGAACACCGGGGAGCTGTTTTTT. Protein: CASSRGPPNTGELFF.